A single sample is the source of the 20 T cell receptor beta chains below, sequenced in a study of human T cells and chemical hapten exposure. TCRdb re-called the RACE reads with MiXCR, one entry per CDR3 protein. The sample lists 300,000 to 400,000 distinct CDR3 sequences, 5% to 6.5% occurring once. Time point denoted: pre-sensitization, week 0. Treatment noted: therapeutic diphenylcyclopropenone sensitization with weekly scalp DPC. The sequenced sample was whole blood, obtained in connection with sensitization to the hapten diphenylcyclopropenone (DPC). The source of these receptors is a woman aged 45 to 65 with alopecia areata. Some clones in this sample may be carry-over from other donors' samples.

This clonotype was recorded many times. CDR3 residues: CASSVITGTGLYDTQYF. The CDR3, as DNA: TGTGCCAGCAGCGTAATTACCGGGACAGGGCTTTACGATACGCAGTATTTT. This sequence joins TRBV9 and TRBJ2-3; 9 nucleotides agree with TRBD1. Germline V gene data show CDR1 as SGDLS and CDR2 as YYNGEE. The CDR3 contains 17 residues. Losses at the gene ends were 1 base for V and 6 bases for J; bases not matched to a gene: 12.

This clonotype was seen more than once but under ten times. An end of the junction differs from the germline gene, which may be a read error. V usage is TRBV10-1 and J usage is TRBJ2-5, with a weak D call TRBD2 (6 bases). Germline CDR1 reads WNHNN; CDR2 reads SYGVQD (reference sequence). The CDR3 sequence is 15 residues long. The CDR3 sequence is CASSQSPGLQETQYF. CDR3 sequence (DNA): TGCGCCAGCAGTCAGTCTCCGGGACTTCAAGAGACCCAGTACTTC.

This clonotype was found a few times. V is TRBV12-3 or TRBV12-4 and J is TRBJ1-2; D uncertain. V was cut by 3 bases and J by 4 bases, with 12 bases left in between. The length of the CDR3 is 14 residues. The CDR3 here is CASSLGGSPYGYTF. The CDR3 region has the DNA TGTGCCAGCAGTTTGGGCGGATCCCCCTATGGCTACACCTTC.

The CDR3 spells CASSEAARGGQPQHF. CDR3 sequence (DNA): TGTGCCAGCAGTGAAGCAGCAAGGGGGGGCCAGCCCCAGCATTTT. The rearrangement uses TRBV2 and TRBJ1-5; a weak D match, TRBD1 (6 bases). V was cut by 0 bases and J by 7 bases, with 13 bases left in between. The germline V gene encodes CDR1 SNHLY and CDR2 FYNNEI. CDR3 length equals 15 residues. Combining the CDR3 with reference TRBV2 and TRBJ1-5 gives the whole variable domain EPEVTQTPSHQVTQMGQEVILRCVPISNHLYFYWYRQILGQKVEFLVSFYNNEISEKSEIFDDQFSVERPDGSNFTLKIRSTKLEDSAMYFCASSEAARGGQPQHFGDGTRLSIL.

This clonotype was recorded at least ten times. The gene calls are TRBV7-2 and TRBJ2-5; D is uncertain. CDR1 and CDR2 (germline): SGHTA, FQGNSA. The CDR3 consists of 14 residues. V lost 7 bases and J lost 5, with 17 bases in between. The CDR3, as DNA: TGTGCCAGCACCTTTGCCAACGCCCCGGAGACCCAGTACTTC. Residues: CASTFANAPETQYF.

In this sample, this clonotype turned up many times. This chain connects TRBV6-2 or TRBV6-3 to TRBJ2-4, with D perhaps being TRBD1 or TRBD2 (7 bases each). Germline V gene data show CDR1 as MNHEY and CDR2 as SVGEGT. The CDR3 loop spans 11 amino acids. V lost 10 bases and J lost 9, with 13 bases in between. DNA for the CDR3: TGTGCCACAGGGGGGGGAGCCATTCAGTACTTC. Translating gives CATGGGAIQYF.

Ten or more counts support this clonotype. The chain couples TRBV28 to TRBJ1-6, with 12 positions matching TRBD1. The ends lost 2 bases at V and 10 bases at J; junction bases unmatched: 9. This CDR3 has 17 residues. The germline CDR1 and CDR2 sequences are MDHEN and SYDVKM. CDR3 coding DNA: TGTGCCAGCAGTTTAAGTGTTGGGACAGGGGGCCGGTCACCCCTCCACTTT. It encodes CASSLSVGTGGRSPLHF.

The gene calls are TRBV7-2 and TRBJ1-4, with D maybe TRBD1 (5 bases). CDR3 length: 17 amino acids. Germline assignment: CDR1 SGHTA and CDR2 FQGNSA. Trimming took 4 bases from V and 5 from J, leaving 20 bases between them. The CDR3 reads CASSSAPRKGPNEKLFF. The CDR3 nucleotides read TGTGCCAGCAGCTCGGCCCCTAGGAAGGGGCCCAATGAAAAACTGTTTTTT.

This clonotype was seen many times. The J gene is TRBJ2-6, the V gene TRBV2, with unresolved D. Germline assignment: CDR1 SNHLY and CDR2 FYNNEI. The CDR3 is 17 amino acids. The V end lost 8 bases, the J end lost 1 base, and 18 bases lay between the germline ends. This chain's CDR3 is CASFEGYRMSGANVLTF. The CDR3 DNA is TGTGCCAGCTTTGAAGGGTACAGAATGTCTGGGGCCAACGTCCTGACTTTC.

This clonotype occurred many times. The rearrangement links TRBV5-6 to TRBJ2-7; 12 bases map to TRBD1. The germline gives CDR1 SGHDT, CDR2 YYEEEE. V shed 4 bases and J 6 bases; nucleotides not matched to a gene: 5. The CDR3 covers 14 residues. The CDR3 is CASSPGTGGGEQYF. CDR3 in DNA: TGTGCCAGCAGCCCCGGGACAGGGGGCGGCGAGCAGTACTTC.

V and J are TRBV7-8 and TRBJ1-1; D is ambiguous. V shed 5 bases and J shed 1 base, with 5 bases lying between them. The CDR3 has 12 amino acids. CDR1 and CDR2 (germline): SGHVS, FQNEAQ. The CDR3 nucleotides are TGTGCCAGCAGCGTTACGAACACTGAAGCTTTCTTT. It translates to CASSVTNTEAFF.

This clonotype was seen ten or more times. This sequence joins TRBV7-2 and TRBJ2-5; D unresolved. Trimming took 1 base from V and 7 from J, leaving 13 bases between them. Germline-derived CDR1 and CDR2 are SGHTA and FQGNSA. CDR3 length equals 14 residues. The CDR3 DNA reads TGTGCCAGCAGCTTAGGTCCGGGTCAGAGGACCCAGTACTTC. Translating it yields CASSLGPGQRTQYF.

This clonotype was recorded a few times. This rearrangement joins TRBV27 to TRBJ1-1; D uncertain. Trimming left V 3 bases short and J 4 bases short, with 12 bases between. Germline V gene sequence: CDR1 MNHEY, CDR2 SMNVEV (reference sequence). CDR3 length: 14 residues. CDR3 sequence: CASSFRPLGTEAFF. As DNA, the CDR3 is TGTGCCAGCAGTTTTCGACCGTTAGGCACTGAAGCTTTCTTT.

V is TRBV5-1 and J is TRBJ2-1, with 13 nucleotides matching TRBD2. CDR1 is SGHRS and CDR2 is YFSETQ in the germline V gene. Trimming took 4 bases from V and 9 from J; bases not matched to a gene: 10. This CDR3 is built from 16 residues. The CDR3 here is CASSLEGLAGLSEQFF. CDR3 sequence (DNA): TGCGCCAGCAGCCTGGAGGGACTAGCGGGATTGAGTGAGCAGTTCTTC.

CDR3 sequence reads: CASSESSGQLTGNTIYF. The CDR3 DNA sequence: TGTGCCAGCAGTGAATCCTCCGGACAGCTTACTGGAAACACCATATATTTT. This chain connects TRBV2 to TRBJ1-3; D possibly corresponds to TRBD1 (6 bases). The CDR3 spans 17 residues. V lost 2 bases, J lost 2 bases, and 16 bases lay in between. Germline-derived CDR1 and CDR2 are SNHLY and FYNNEI.

This rearrangement joins TRBV3-1 to TRBJ2-7; 7 bases are shared with TRBD1. CDR3 size: 13 residues. Losses at the gene ends were 7 bases for V and 4 bases for J; bases not matched to a gene: 7. Germline-derived CDR1 and CDR2 are LGHDT and YNNKEL (reference sequence). The CDR3 nucleotides are TGTGCCAGCAAAAACAGGGGCCCTTACGAGCAGTACTTC. It codes for CASKNRGPYEQYF.

Many counts were recorded for this clonotype. For the CDR3, the DNA is TGCAGTGCCCCATGGGGCGGGAGCACGGGGGGGCAGTATTTT. Translated: CSAPWGGSTGGQYF. The chain recombines TRBV20-1 with TRBJ2-3; 7 positions agree with TRBD2. Germline lookup yields CDR1 DFQATT and CDR2 SNEGSKA (reference sequence). V shed 6 bases and J 11 bases; nucleotides not matched to a gene: 17. The CDR3 consists of 14 residues.

This clonotype came up many times. The rearrangement joins TRBV2 to TRBJ1-3; unclear D gene. This CDR3 is built from 15 residues. Germline CDR1 and CDR2: SNHLY and FYNNEI. Trimming removed 3 bases from V and 0 bases from J, with 9 bases in between. The CDR3 loop is CASSDSGYSGNTIYF. CDR3 DNA sequence: TGTGCCAGCAGTGATTCGGGTTACTCTGGAAACACCATATATTTT.

This clonotype was recorded at least ten times. The gene calls are TRBV4-2 and TRBJ2-1, with 8 bases matching TRBD2. The junction had 13 bases not matched to a gene; V was cut back by 1 base and J by 8 bases. This CDR3 contains 17 residues. Germline values: CDR1 LGHNA, CDR2 YNFKEQ. The CDR3 loop reads CASSQAAAGGEGDEQFF. Written as DNA, the CDR3 is TGTGCCAGCAGCCAAGCCGCCGCGGGGGGCGAGGGGGATGAGCAGTTCTTC.

This clonotype was detected ten times or more. This chain joins TRBV29-1 and TRBJ2-7, with D possibly TRBD1 on 5 matching bases. V was clipped by 6 bases and J by 0 bases, with 15 bases between them. Germline CDR1 and CDR2: SQVTM and ANQGSEA. The length of the CDR3 is 14 residues. In DNA form, the CDR3 reads TGCAGCGTAGGCCGACAGTCGAACTCCTACGAGCAGTACTTC. It codes for CSVGRQSNSYEQYF.